These T cell receptor beta chains were read from a single sample in a study of PD-L1 blockade in urothelial cancer. Clones were sequenced by immunoSEQ multiplex PCR, and TCRdb holds only the in-frame ones, with some missing. The sample lists 40,000 to 55,000 clones, 86% seen once, with 22% in the top ten. Sequenced here: PBMCs, sampled around atezolizumab (anti-PD-L1) treatment. All receptors derive from a man aged 55-75 years with urothelial cancer. Each CDR3 is given with its conserved first and last residue. Each record gives: V gene, CDR3 protein.

v_gene: TRBV13
CDR3aa: CASSLRTPGTSGRMGETQYF

v_gene: TRBV6-6
CDR3aa: CASSSETGASGYTF

v_gene: TRBV9
CDR3aa: CASSQTGLNTEAFF

v_gene: TRBV25-1
CDR3aa: CASSEYRGEQETQYF

v_gene: TRBV5-5
CDR3aa: CASSLGGVGSPLHF

v_gene: TRBV6-5
CDR3aa: CASSYSMATGNHEQYF

v_gene: TRBV29-1
CDR3aa: CSVAKGQGEAFF

v_gene: TRBV5-1
CDR3aa: CASSHDGGRTGELFF

v_gene: TRBV19
CDR3aa: CASSIDQRDRGYPGPQHF

v_gene: TRBV7-2
CDR3aa: CASSSGGPANYGYTF

v_gene: TRBV19
CDR3aa: CASSIGPGADTQYF

v_gene: TRBV27
CDR3aa: CASSSLAGTTDTQYF

v_gene: TRBV19
CDR3aa: CASSKEASGGVDEQFF